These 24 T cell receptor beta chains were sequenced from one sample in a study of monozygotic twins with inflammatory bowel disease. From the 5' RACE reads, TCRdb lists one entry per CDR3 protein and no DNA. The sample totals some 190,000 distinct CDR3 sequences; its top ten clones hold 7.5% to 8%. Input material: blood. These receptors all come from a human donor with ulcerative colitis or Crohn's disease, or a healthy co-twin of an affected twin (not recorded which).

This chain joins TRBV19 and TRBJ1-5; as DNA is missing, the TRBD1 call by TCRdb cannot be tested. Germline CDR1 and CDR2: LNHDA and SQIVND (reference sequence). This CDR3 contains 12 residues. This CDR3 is CASRTGVQPQHF.

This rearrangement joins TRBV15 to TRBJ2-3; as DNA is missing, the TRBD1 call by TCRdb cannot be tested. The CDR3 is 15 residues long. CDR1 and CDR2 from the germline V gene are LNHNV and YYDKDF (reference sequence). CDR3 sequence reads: CATSRVEAGWDTQYF.

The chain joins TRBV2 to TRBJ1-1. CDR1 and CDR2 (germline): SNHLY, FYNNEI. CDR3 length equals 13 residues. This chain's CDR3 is CASSEGGRTEAFF.

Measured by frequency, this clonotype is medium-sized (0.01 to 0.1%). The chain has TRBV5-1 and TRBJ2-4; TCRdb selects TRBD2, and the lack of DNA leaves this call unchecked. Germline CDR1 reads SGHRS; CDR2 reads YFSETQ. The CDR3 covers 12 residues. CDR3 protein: CASSPSRDIQYF.

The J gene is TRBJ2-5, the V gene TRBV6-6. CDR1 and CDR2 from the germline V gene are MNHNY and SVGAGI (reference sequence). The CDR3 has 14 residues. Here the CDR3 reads CASSRSGYQETQYF.

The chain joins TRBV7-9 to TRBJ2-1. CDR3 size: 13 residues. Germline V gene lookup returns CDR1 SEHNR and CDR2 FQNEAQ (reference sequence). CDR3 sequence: CASSLWANNEQFF.

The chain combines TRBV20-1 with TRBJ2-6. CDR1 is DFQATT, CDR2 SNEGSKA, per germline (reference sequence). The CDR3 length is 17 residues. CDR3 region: CSARVRKPSSGANVLTF.

CDR3 amino acids: CASASGGSKNIQYF. This chain links TRBV5-1 with TRBJ2-4; TCRdb gives TRBD2 as the D gene, but with no DNA this cannot be confirmed. Looked up from germline, CDR1 is SGHRS and CDR2 is YFSETQ. The CDR3 is 14 amino acids.

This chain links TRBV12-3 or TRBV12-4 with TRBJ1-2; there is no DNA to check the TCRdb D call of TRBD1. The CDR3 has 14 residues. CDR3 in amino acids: CASSWQGADYGYTF.

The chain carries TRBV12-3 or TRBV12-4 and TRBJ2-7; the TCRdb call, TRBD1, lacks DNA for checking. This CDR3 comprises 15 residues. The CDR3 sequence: CASSLGVLTNYEQYF.

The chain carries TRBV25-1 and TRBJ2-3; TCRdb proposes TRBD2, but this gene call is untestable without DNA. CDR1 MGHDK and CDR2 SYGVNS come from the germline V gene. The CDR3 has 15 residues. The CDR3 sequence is CASSVAGATTDTQYF.

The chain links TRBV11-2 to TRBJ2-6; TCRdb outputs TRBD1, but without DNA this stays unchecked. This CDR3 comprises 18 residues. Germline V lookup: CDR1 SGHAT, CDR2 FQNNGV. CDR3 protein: CASSLRGTLPRGANVLTF.

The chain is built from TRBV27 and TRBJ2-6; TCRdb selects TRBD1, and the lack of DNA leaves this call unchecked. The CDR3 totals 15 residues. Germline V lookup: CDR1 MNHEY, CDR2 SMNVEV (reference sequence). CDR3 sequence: CASGQARSGANVLTF. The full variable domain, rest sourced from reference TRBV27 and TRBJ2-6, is EAQVTQNPRYLITVTGKKLTVTCSQNMNHEYMSWYRQDPGLGLRQIYYSMNVEVTDKGDVPEGYKVSRKEKRNFPLILESPSPNQTSLYFCASGQARSGANVLTFGAGSRLTVL.

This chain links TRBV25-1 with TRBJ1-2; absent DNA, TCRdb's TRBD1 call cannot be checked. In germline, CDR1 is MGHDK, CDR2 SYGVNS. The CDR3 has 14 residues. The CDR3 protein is CASSEPGLWNGYTF.

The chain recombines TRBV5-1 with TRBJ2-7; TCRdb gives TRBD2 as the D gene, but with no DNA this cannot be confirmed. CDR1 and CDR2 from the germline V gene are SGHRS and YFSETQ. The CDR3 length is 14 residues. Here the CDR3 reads CASSLEQEGSEQYF.

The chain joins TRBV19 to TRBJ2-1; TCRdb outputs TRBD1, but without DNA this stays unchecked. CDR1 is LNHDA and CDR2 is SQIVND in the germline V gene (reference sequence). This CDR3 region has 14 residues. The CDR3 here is CASSIAGHYNEQFF.

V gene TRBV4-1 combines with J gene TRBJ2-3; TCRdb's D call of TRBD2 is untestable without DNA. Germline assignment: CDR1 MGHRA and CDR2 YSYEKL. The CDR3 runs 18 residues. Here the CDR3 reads CASSQAGGLGGGTDTQYF.

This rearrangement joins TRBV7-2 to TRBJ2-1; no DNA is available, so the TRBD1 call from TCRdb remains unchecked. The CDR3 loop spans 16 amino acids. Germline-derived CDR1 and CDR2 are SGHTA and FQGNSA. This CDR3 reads CASSSDTGTGYNEQFF.

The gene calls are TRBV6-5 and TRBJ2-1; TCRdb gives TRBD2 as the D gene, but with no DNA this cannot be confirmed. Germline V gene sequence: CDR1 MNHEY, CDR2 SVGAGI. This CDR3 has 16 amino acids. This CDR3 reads CASSSWAGESYNEQFF.

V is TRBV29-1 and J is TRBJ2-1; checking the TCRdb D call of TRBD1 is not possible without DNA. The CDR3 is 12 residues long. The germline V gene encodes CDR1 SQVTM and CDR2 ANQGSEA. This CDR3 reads CSGRRGLDEQFF.

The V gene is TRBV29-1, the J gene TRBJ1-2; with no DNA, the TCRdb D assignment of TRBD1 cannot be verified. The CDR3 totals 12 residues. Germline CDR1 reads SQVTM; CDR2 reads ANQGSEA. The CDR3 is CSAITGGVGYTF.

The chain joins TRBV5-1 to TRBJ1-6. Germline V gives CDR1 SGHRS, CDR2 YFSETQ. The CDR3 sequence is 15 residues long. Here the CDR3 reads CASSLAGVGNSPLHF. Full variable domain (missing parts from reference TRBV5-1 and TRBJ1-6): KAGVTQTPRYLIKTRGQQVTLSCSPISGHRSVSWYQQTPGQGLQFLFEYFSETQRNKGNFPGRFSGRQFSNSRSEMNVSTLELGDSALYLCASSLAGVGNSPLHFGNGTRLTVT.

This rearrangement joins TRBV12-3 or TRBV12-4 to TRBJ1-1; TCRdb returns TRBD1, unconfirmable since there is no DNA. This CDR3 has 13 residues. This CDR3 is CASSFGAGTEAFF.

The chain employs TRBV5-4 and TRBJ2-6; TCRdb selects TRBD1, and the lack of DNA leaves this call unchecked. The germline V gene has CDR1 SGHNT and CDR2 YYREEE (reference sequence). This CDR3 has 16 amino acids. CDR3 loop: CASSLEGRSGANVLTF. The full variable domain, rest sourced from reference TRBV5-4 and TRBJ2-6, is ETGVTQSPTHLIKTRGQQVTLRCSSQSGHNTVSWYQQALGQGPQFIFQYYREEENGRGNFPPRFSGLQFPNYSSELNVNALELDDSALYLCASSLEGRSGANVLTFGAGSRLTVL.